A single count supports the clone carrying this T cell receptor (beta chain). Measured with immunoSEQ multiplex PCR; TCRdb has only the in-frame clones, and not every one. The data contain more than 45,000 clones, approximately 81% of them singletons. This record comes from a study of memory CD4+ T cells and cytomegalovirus serostatus. Turning to the study itself: Healthy Belgian adult donors included nine or ten CMV-positive and some 24 CMV-negative people.

The CDR3 extends over 18 amino acids. The V and J ends lost 4 bases and 4 bases, in that order; junction bases with no gene match: 13. Germline assignment: CDR1 MGHRA and CDR2 YSYEKL. Single viable CD3+CD4+CD8-CD45RO+ cells were sorted as the memory CD4+ T cells. Serum IgG to CMV pp150, pp28, p38 and p52 defined serostatus. The receptor was derived from an adult in good health and CMV-seropositive. The chain has TRBV4-1 and TRBJ2-3, with 11 bases matching TRBD2. Material for sequencing was memory CD4+ T cells from blood. CDR3 nucleotide sequence: TGCGCCAGCAGCCTCTTACCAACGACTAGCGGGGCTTCAGATACGCAGTATTTT. Amino acids: CASSLLPTTSGASDTQYF.